A single sample is the source of the 23 T cell receptor beta chains below, sequenced in a study of beta chain features in type 1 diabetes. Study-level points and caveats: There was a moderate but significant shortening of TCRB CDR3s in all four CD4+ subsets of Type 1 diabetes patients.

Sequenced material consisted of expressed TCRB transcripts (all of the isolated RNA was reverse transcribed). Assay used: immunoSEQ multiplex PCR; TCRdb lists only in-frame clones, some missing. The sample consists of about 650,000 clones, 9.5% to 15% of them appearing once. These TCRs are of unknown antigen specificity. Sequenced: naive CD4+ T cells from blood. These receptors were taken from a man in his thirties or forties with type 1 diabetes.

The chain is built from TRBV20-1 and TRBJ2-1, with D possibly TRBD2 on 6 matching bases. Per the germline V gene, CDR1 is DFQATT and CDR2 is SNEGSKA (reference sequence). The V and J ends lost 6 bases and 15 bases respectively, with 18 bases between them. CDR3 length: 11 amino acids. The CDR3 nucleotides read TGCAGTGCCAGGGACCCCTGGGGGGTGTTCTTC. Protein: CSARDPWGVFF.

V gene TRBV7-2 combines with J gene TRBJ1-2; 9 bases match TRBD1. Germline CDR1 and CDR2: SGHTA and FQGNSA. The CDR3 length is 14 residues. V was clipped by 7 bases and J by 4 bases; unmatched bases: 7. The CDR3: CASTPTGGPYGYTF. As DNA, the CDR3 is TGTGCCAGCACCCCGACAGGGGGTCCCTATGGCTACACCTTC.

This clone was counted a few times. The chain carries TRBV5-1 and TRBJ2-4, with TRBD1 matching 10 bases. Germline lookup yields CDR1 SGHRS and CDR2 YFSETQ. The ends lost 4 bases at V and 0 bases at J; junction bases unmatched: 7. The CDR3 consists of 17 residues. CDR3 nucleotides: TGCGCCAGCAGCATCACCGGGACAGGGGAAGCCAAAAACATTCAGTACTTC. Its protein is CASSITGTGEAKNIQYF.

This clone was recorded a few times. The chain employs TRBV13 and TRBJ2-1, with D uncertain. The CDR3 has 14 residues. The germline V and J ends were trimmed by 0 bases and 6 bases, with 9 bases remaining between them. Germline CDR1 PRHDT, CDR2 FYEKMQ (reference sequence). The CDR3 loop reads CASSLGRPFNEQFF. The CDR3 nucleotides are TGTGCCAGCAGCTTAGGAAGACCTTTCAATGAGCAGTTCTTC.

V usage is TRBV4-3 and J usage is TRBJ2-7; possibly TRBD1 for D (6 bases). CDR3 size: 15 residues. Germline CDR1 and CDR2: LGHNA and YSLEER. V was cut by 1 base and J by 4 bases, with 14 bases left in between. CDR3 amino acids: CASSQGHRQAYEQYF. Written as DNA, the CDR3 is TGCGCCAGCAGCCAAGGCCATAGACAGGCTTACGAGCAGTACTTC.

This clone has more than one count but fewer than ten. This chain uses TRBV7-9 with TRBJ1-4; no reliable D call. The germline V gene encodes CDR1 SEHNR and CDR2 FQNEAQ (reference sequence). V lost 2 bases and J 5 bases, leaving 12 bases between the germline ends. The CDR3 spans 15 residues. The CDR3 spells CASSLRADLNEKLFF. CDR3 nucleotide sequence: TGTGCCAGCAGCTTACGGGCGGACTTAAATGAAAAACTGTTTTTT.

The rearrangement links TRBV27 to TRBJ1-2; D remains ambiguous. This CDR3 comprises 17 residues. Germline loops: CDR1 MNHEY, CDR2 SMNVEV (reference sequence). Trimming removed 6 bases at V and 4 bases at J, with 24 bases between. CDR3 sequence (DNA): TGTGCCAGCAGGTCCGTGCGCGGGGAAGAGCTACTCTATGGCTACACCTTC. Its protein product is CASRSVRGEELLYGYTF.

V gene TRBV5-4 combines with J gene TRBJ1-6; D unclear. The CDR3 spans 17 residues. V was trimmed by 0 bases and J by 0 bases, leaving 10 bases between them. Looked up from germline, CDR1 is SGHNT and CDR2 is YYREEE (reference sequence). In nucleotides, the CDR3 is TGTGCCAGCAGCTTGGGGTTAGAGAGCTCCTATAATTCACCCCTCCACTTT. This translates into CASSLGLESSYNSPLHF.

This clone came up a few times. The chain employs TRBV18 and TRBJ2-3, with 7 positions matching TRBD2. V lost 6 bases and J lost 2; bases outside the gene matches: 8. Germline loops: CDR1 KGHSH, CDR2 LQKENI. The CDR3 spans 15 residues. In DNA, the CDR3 is TGTGCCAGCTCGGACTATCTAGCGGACACAGATACGCAGTATTTT. Amino acid sequence: CASSDYLADTDTQYF.

This clone was counted only a few times. The V call is TRBV19, the J call TRBJ1-2; 8 bases match TRBD1. CDR1 is LNHDA, CDR2 SQIVND, per germline (reference sequence). V lost 9 bases to trimming and J lost 3 bases; unmatched junction nucleotides: 9. The CDR3 runs to 14 residues. As DNA, the CDR3 is TGTGCCAGCGCCGGGACAGGAGGACACTATGGCTACACCTTC. This sequence encodes CASAGTGGHYGYTF. Looking up the rest from reference TRBV19 and TRBJ1-2 gives the full variable domain: DGGITQSPKYLFRKEGQNVTLSCEQNLNHDAMYWYRQDPGQGLRLIYYSQIVNDFQKGDIAEGYSVSREKKESFPLTVTSAQKNPTAFYLCASAGTGGHYGYTFGSGTRLTVV.

The chain joins TRBV9 to TRBJ2-7; 8 nucleotides match TRBD1. The V gene end was trimmed by 3 bases and the J gene end by 2 bases; junction bases not matched to a gene: 10. The V gene's germline CDR1 is SGDLS and CDR2 YYNGEE. The CDR3 runs to 16 residues. CDR3 nucleotide sequence: TGTGCCAGCAGCGATAAGACAGGGGCTACCACCTACGAGCAGTACTTC. Translating it yields CASSDKTGATTYEQYF.

V usage is TRBV7-9 and J usage is TRBJ2-3; 12 nucleotides align to TRBD2. Germline CDR1 is SEHNR and CDR2 is FQNEAQ (reference sequence). This CDR3 comprises 16 residues. J was trimmed by 2 bases and V by 5 bases; bases with no gene match: 5. CDR3 DNA: TGTGCCAGCAGCCGCAGGACTAGCGGGGACACAGATACGCAGTATTTT. It is translated as CASSRRTSGDTDTQYF. The full variable domain, in which reference TRBV7-9 and TRBJ2-3 provide the parts outside the CDR3, is DTGVSQNPRHKITKRGQNVTFRCDPISEHNRLYWYRQTLGQGPEFLTYFQNEAQLEKSRLLSDRFSAERPKGSFSTLEIQRTEQGDSAMYLCASSRRTSGDTDTQYFGPGTRLTVL.

The chain links TRBV23-1 to TRBJ1-1; perhaps TRBD1 as D (5 bases). TRBV23-1 counts as an open reading frame of uncertain function. CDR3 size: 19 residues. V dropped 6 bases and J dropped 1 base, with 27 bases sitting between them. CDR3 in amino acids: CASRPVVNSGRRRNTEAFF. The CDR3 nucleotides read TGCGCCAGCAGGCCCGTTGTGAATTCGGGGCGGAGAAGGAACACTGAAGCTTTCTTT.

The gene calls are TRBV5-4 and TRBJ2-2, with TRBD2 matching 15 bases. The CDR3 has 18 amino acids. V gave up 4 bases and J gave up 1 base; unmatched junction bases: 5. Germline values: CDR1 SGHNT, CDR2 YYREEE (reference sequence). This chain's CDR3 is CASSTGLAGGWNTGELFF. CDR3 DNA: TGTGCCAGCAGCACGGGACTAGCGGGGGGCTGGAACACCGGGGAGCTGTTTTTT.

Only a few counts were recorded for this clone. This chain uses TRBV29-1 with TRBJ2-5; weak D call: TRBD1 (5 bases). Germline V gene data show CDR1 as SQVTM and CDR2 as ANQGSEA. The CDR3 totals 16 residues. Trimming took off 6 bases at V and 5 bases at J, with 25 bases between the two ends. The CDR3 sequence: CSVTSRQKRNLETQYF. Here the CDR3 DNA reads TGCAGCGTGACCTCGAGACAGAAAAGGAACCTGGAGACCCAGTACTTC. Full variable domain (remainder filled in from reference TRBV29-1 and TRBJ2-5): SAVISQKPSRDICQRGTSLTIQCQVDSQVTMMFWYRQQPGQSLTLIATANQGSEATYESGFVIDKFPISRPNLTFSTLTVSNMSPEDSSIYLCSVTSRQKRNLETQYFGPGTRLLVL.

This clone has more than one count but fewer than ten. The chain uses TRBV9 and TRBJ2-1; TRBD2 matches 10 bases. CDR3 length equals 16 residues. The germline gives CDR1 SGDLS, CDR2 YYNGEE. V was pared by 4 bases and J by 8 bases, with 12 bases of the junction left unmatched. The CDR3 loop reads CASSIPRSGGDYEQFF. In DNA, the CDR3 is TGTGCCAGCAGCATCCCACGGAGCGGGGGGGACTATGAGCAGTTCTTC. Based on the CDR3 plus reference TRBV9 and TRBJ2-1, the full variable domain is DSGVTQTPKHLITATGQRVTLRCSPRSGDLSVYWYQQSLDQGLQFLIQYYNGEERAKGNILERFSAQQFPDLHSELNLSSLELGDSALYFCASSIPRSGGDYEQFFGPGTRLTVL.

The chain links TRBV25-1 to TRBJ1-4; 7 bases map to TRBD1. Germline V gene sequence: CDR1 MGHDK, CDR2 SYGVNS. Unmatched junction bases numbered 9, after V lost 7 bases and J lost 4 bases. The CDR3 totals 15 residues. CDR3 nucleotides: TGTGCCAGCAAGAGACAGGGTTTGAGTAATGAAAAACTGTTTTTT. Residues: CASKRQGLSNEKLFF.

This clone was recorded a few times. This chain connects TRBV11-2 to TRBJ2-1; no firm D call. The CDR3 sequence is 17 residues long. V was cut by 0 bases and J by 7 bases, with 19 bases left in between. CDR1 is SGHAT, CDR2 FQNNGV, per germline. CDR3 in DNA: TGTGCCAGCAGCTTAGATATGGCCTCGATATCAGAGAATGAGCAGTTCTTC. Its translation is CASSLDMASISENEQFF.

The chain uses TRBV5-4 and TRBJ2-3; TRBD2 might be the D (6 bases). V was pared by 7 bases and J by 0 bases, with 12 bases between. In germline, CDR1 is SGHNT, CDR2 YYREEE (reference sequence). The CDR3 covers 14 residues. CDR3 region: CASSSGTSTDTQYF. The DNA for the CDR3 is TGTGCCAGCTCGTCGGGGACTAGCACAGATACGCAGTATTTT.

This chain connects TRBV4-2 to TRBJ1-2; a possible D gene is TRBD1 (5 bases). This CDR3 region has 14 residues. V was trimmed by 0 bases and J by 7 bases, leaving 12 bases between them. The germline V gene encodes CDR1 LGHNA and CDR2 YNFKEQ. The CDR3 nucleotides read TGTGCCAGCAGCCAAGAGAGCAGGGATGGTGGCTACACCTTC. It yields the protein CASSQESRDGGYTF.

This clone has just a few counts. CDR3 sequence: CASSLGTGGDQPQHF. CDR3 DNA: TGCGCCAGCAGCCTCGGGACAGGGGGCGATCAGCCCCAGCATTTT. The chain is built from TRBV5-1 and TRBJ1-5; 12 nucleotides align to TRBD1. There are 15 residues in the CDR3. CDR1 is SGHRS, CDR2 YFSETQ, per germline. V lost 4 bases, J lost 5 bases, and 4 bases stayed unmatched. Based on the CDR3 plus reference TRBV5-1 and TRBJ1-5, the full variable domain is KAGVTQTPRYLIKTRGQQVTLSCSPISGHRSVSWYQQTPGQGLQFLFEYFSETQRNKGNFPGRFSGRQFSNSRSEMNVSTLELGDSALYLCASSLGTGGDQPQHFGDGTRLSIL.

The chain employs TRBV14 and TRBJ2-5; D might be TRBD1 (7 bases). Germline V lookup: CDR1 SGHDN, CDR2 FVKESK. V was clipped by 4 bases and J by 4 bases, with 13 bases between them. The CDR3 totals 14 residues. CDR3: CASSRSQGGETQYF. The CDR3 DNA is TGTGCCAGCAGCCGTAGTCAGGGGGGAGAGACCCAGTACTTC.

This rearrangement joins TRBV5-1 to TRBJ1-4; D is perhaps TRBD1 (6 bases). This CDR3 has 16 amino acids. Germline V gene sequence: CDR1 SGHRS, CDR2 YFSETQ. V dropped 0 bases and J dropped 6 bases, with 15 bases sitting between them. CDR3 protein: CASSLAAGAYYEKLFF. CDR3 coding DNA: TGCGCCAGCAGCTTGGCCGCGGGGGCTTACTATGAAAAACTGTTTTTT.